Listed below are T cell receptor beta chains from one sample, sequenced in a study of blood T cells in healthy people across ages. From the 5' RACE reads, TCRdb called clonotypes with MiXCR, one entry per CDR3 protein. This sample carries 700,000 to 900,000 distinct CDR3 sequences, about 26% of them seen once, and the ten largest clones take around 3%. In addition, the sample was reused for a study of T cells of mothers and their children.

Specimen: blood. Receptors were obtained from a boy younger than 18 in good health. The CDR3 runs from the conserved cysteine through the conserved F or W. The D gene is left open where the match is weak. The size of a clone is reported for some rows only, either as once, few or many, or as a class for expanded clones.

clone size: few; D gene: TRBD1; J gene: TRBJ2-5; V gene: TRBV7-2; CDR3 length: 14; CDR3 protein: CASSPDRSPETQYF; CDR3 DNA: TGTGCCAGCAGCCCGGACAGGAGCCCAGAGACCCAGTACTTC
clone size: .; D gene: .; J gene: TRBJ1-5; V gene: TRBV4-2; CDR3 length: 13; CDR3 protein: CASSQERMKPQHF; CDR3 DNA: TGTGCCAGCAGCCAAGAGAGAATGAAGCCCCAGCATTTT
clone size: few; D gene: .; J gene: TRBJ2-3; V gene: TRBV5-1; CDR3 length: 15; CDR3 protein: CASSSIEASTDTQYF; CDR3 DNA: TGCGCCAGCAGCTCTATAGAGGCTAGCACAGATACGCAGTATTTT
clone size: .; D gene: TRBD2; J gene: TRBJ2-5; V gene: TRBV5-1; CDR3 length: 16; CDR3 protein: CASSLLVAGGPVIQYF; CDR3 DNA: TGCGCCAGCAGCTTGTTGGTAGCGGGGGGGCCGGTTATCCAGTACTTC
clone size: .; D gene: .; J gene: TRBJ1-6; V gene: TRBV9; CDR3 length: 14; CDR3 protein: CASSSRDRFSPLHF; CDR3 DNA: TGTGCCAGCAGCTCCCGGGACCGATTTTCACCCCTCCACTTT
clone size: .; D gene: .; J gene: TRBJ1-2; V gene: TRBV27; CDR3 length: 15; CDR3 protein: CASSSQRTANYGYTF; CDR3 DNA: TGTGCCAGCAGTTCCCAGCGGACAGCCAACTATGGCTACACCTTC
clone size: few; D gene: .; J gene: TRBJ1-4; V gene: TRBV20-1; CDR3 length: 13; CDR3 protein: CSGNAGNNEKLFF; CDR3 DNA: TGCAGTGGTAACGCAGGAAATAATGAAAAACTGTTTTTT
clone size: few; D gene: TRBD1; J gene: TRBJ2-5; V gene: TRBV20-1; CDR3 length: 16; CDR3 protein: CSARDVPGQVLETQYF; CDR3 DNA: TGCAGTGCTAGAGATGTCCCGGGACAGGTACTGGAGACCCAGTACTTC
clone size: .; D gene: .; J gene: TRBJ2-3; V gene: TRBV2; CDR3 length: 14; CDR3 protein: CASSVKPSTDTQYF; CDR3 DNA: TGTGCCAGCAGTGTCAAGCCCTCCACAGATACGCAGTATTTT
clone size: many; D gene: .; J gene: TRBJ2-1; V gene: TRBV7-6; CDR3 length: 14; CDR3 protein: CASSARTARDEQFF; CDR3 DNA: TGTGCCAGCAGCGCCCGGACAGCCCGCGATGAGCAGTTCTTC